The present TCR beta chain was sequenced within a study of shared clonotypes between healthy human individuals. Cells designated naive CD8 were CD45RO-negative and were positively selected for CCR7, with terminally differentiated effector memory CD45RA+ cells excluded. V lost 3 bases and J lost 4, with 7 bases in between. The CDR3 runs 13 residues. CDR1 and CDR2 (germline): MNHEY, SMNVEV (reference sequence). Whole-study findings and limits: Unshared clonotypes carried lower generation probabilities than those common to all four donors. A handful of donors shared approximately 5% of their naive CD4 clonotypes. On the whole, naive subsets had larger estimated richness than memory subsets had.

Per the original data handling: ImmunoSEQ supplied junction-only sequences lacking quality scores, so filtering was different. Sequencing was performed with immunoSEQ multiplex PCR; in TCRdb, only in-frame clones are kept and a portion is missing. The DNA was the basis for D and trimming; V, J and clone size are from that table. The repertoire includes approximately 600,000 clones, 85% to 95% of them detected once, and 0.11% sits in the top ten. As to this clone: Antigen: not known.

V gene TRBV27 combines with J gene TRBJ2-1, with a possible D match to TRBD2 (5 bases). This TCR was sampled from a woman aged 25 to 39 in good health. The sample was naive CD8+ T cells sorted from blood. The CDR3 loop reads CASSLPGYNEQFF. In DNA, the CDR3 is TGTGCCAGCAGTTTGCCGGGGTACAATGAGCAGTTCTTC.